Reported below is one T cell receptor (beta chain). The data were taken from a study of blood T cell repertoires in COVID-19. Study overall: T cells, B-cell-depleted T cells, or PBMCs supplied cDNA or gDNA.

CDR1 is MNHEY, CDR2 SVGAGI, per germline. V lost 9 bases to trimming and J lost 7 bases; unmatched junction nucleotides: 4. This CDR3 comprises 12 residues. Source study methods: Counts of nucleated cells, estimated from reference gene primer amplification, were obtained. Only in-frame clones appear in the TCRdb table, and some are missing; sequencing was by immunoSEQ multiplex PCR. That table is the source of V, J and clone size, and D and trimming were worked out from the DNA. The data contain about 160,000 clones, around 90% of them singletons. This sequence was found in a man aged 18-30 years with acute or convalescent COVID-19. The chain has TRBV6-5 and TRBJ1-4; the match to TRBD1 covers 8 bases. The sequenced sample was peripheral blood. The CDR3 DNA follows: TGTGCCAGTAAACAGGGGGTTGAAAAACTGTTTTTT. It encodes CASKQGVEKLFF.